A selection of T cell receptor beta chains follows, all from one sample in a study of type 1 regulatory T cells. TCRdb called the reads again in MiXCR, with one record for every CDR3 protein. This sample has approximately 100,000 distinct CDR3 sequences, with roughly 30% found just once. Sequenced input: CD4+ T cells, either the whole sample or a sorted fraction (not recorded which). Receptor source: a human donor in good health. The conserved cysteine and the conserved F or W are not part of the CDR3 here.

v_call cdr3_aa
TRBV10-3 AISVRAVKSTDTQY
TRBV4-3 ASSLSGTGGQDTQY
TRBV5-5 ASSTAGRNTIY
TRBV6-6 ASTFLAGRDSNTGELF
TRBV2 ASMKQRSSGETQY
TRBV7-3 ASSPDRVTDTQY
TRBV19 ASRTTSHNEQF
TRBV20-1 SAPRGGGDTGELF
TRBV29-1 SVEEGEGYT
TRBV20-1 SARGYIALQETQY
TRBV15 ATSRSYGATDTQY
TRBV7-9 ASSSQGSYEQY
TRBV27 ASSSLGVMNTEAF
TRBV7-2 ASSLPLGQGADEQY
TRBV6-1 ASSVGLVLGEQF
TRBV28 ASTLAGKNIQY
TRBV3-1 ASSPEAAAGELF
TRBV11-2 ASRRGVAWNEQF
TRBV28 ASSSSGTGNYGYT
TRBV5-4 ASSLGSGRLNEQF
TRBV11-3 ASSIGTSGRGELF
TRBV6-1 ASTQAHSGNTIY
TRBV7-8 ASSSRTSGAYEQY
TRBV20-1 SARDYVTSYSFGEQY
TRBV5-1 ASSHGLGERKNIQY
TRBV29-1 SVDCPGGAYNSPLH
TRBV5-5 ASSLFPGGTGELF
TRBV20-1 SARVPNNRIGLQY
TRBV7-2 ASSFTSGTDTQY
TRBV5-1 ASSRGGLAEYLAGTDTQY
TRBV7-9 ASSSPSGLTDTQY
TRBV20-1 SASPSRGKMNTEAF
TRBV20-1 SAKDFGTSSYEQY
TRBV7-8 ASSPTGEGETQY
TRBV6-5 ASHSSGRGGQTTYNEQF
TRBV5-4 ASSLAGGIDYNEQF
TRBV28 ANSGGSSGTYEQY
TRBV7-9 ASGRGDEQF
TRBV20-1 SASDGKSPDTQY
TRBV5-1 ANSESEMNTEAF
TRBV7-9 ASSLDPARDNSPLH
TRBV12-3/TRBV12-4 ASSLGGSGSPLH
TRBV5-1 ACGPEAYRDSHGETQY
TRBV15 ATRLNFGELF
TRBV14 AGSHLLLSGANVLT
TRBV20-1 SAPFALAGGYNEQF
TRBV7-9 ASSFGGRDYGYT
TRBV6-5 ASSQNENYGYT
TRBV7-2 ASSPPGPQETQY
TRBV5-1 ASSLVRGTDTQY
TRBV10-3 AISAGLAGADTQY
TRBV5-4 ASSPGTSGVSGANVLT
TRBV28 ASSGQPRQGSSTDTQY
TRBV3-1 ASSQDQVHRGAF
TRBV5-8 ASSFRVSGTEAF